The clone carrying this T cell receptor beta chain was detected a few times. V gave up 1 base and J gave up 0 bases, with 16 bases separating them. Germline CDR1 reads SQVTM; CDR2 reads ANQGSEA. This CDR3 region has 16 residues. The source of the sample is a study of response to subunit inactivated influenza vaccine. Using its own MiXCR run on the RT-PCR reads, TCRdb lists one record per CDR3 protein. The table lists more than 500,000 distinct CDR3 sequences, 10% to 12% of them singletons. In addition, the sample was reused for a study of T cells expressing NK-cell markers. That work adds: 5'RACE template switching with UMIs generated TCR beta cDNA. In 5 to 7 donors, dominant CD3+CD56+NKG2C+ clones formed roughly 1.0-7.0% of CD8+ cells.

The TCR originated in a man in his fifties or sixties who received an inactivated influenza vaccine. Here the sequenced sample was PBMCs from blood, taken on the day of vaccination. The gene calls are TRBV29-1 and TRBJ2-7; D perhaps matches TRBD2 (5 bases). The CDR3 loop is CSVEVASRRSSYEQYF. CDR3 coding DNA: TGCAGCGTTGAAGTAGCTAGCCGCCGGAGCTCCTACGAGCAGTACTTC.